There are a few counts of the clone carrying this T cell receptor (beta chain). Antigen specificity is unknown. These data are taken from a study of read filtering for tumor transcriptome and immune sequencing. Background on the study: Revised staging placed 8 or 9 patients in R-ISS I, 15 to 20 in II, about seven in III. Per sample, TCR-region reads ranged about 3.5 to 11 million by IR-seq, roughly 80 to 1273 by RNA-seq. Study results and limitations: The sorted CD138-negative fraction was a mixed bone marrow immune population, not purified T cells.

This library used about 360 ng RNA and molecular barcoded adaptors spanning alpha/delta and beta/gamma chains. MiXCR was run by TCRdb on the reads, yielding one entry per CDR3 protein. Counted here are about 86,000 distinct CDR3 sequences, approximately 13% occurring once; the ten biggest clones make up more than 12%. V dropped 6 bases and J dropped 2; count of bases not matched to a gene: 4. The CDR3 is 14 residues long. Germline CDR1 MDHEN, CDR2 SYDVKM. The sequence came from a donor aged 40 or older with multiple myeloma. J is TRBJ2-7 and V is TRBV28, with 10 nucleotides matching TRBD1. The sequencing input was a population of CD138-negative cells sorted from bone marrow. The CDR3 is CASSPGTGAYEQYF. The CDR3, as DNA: TGTGCCAGCAGCCCCGGGACAGGGGCCTACGAGCAGTACTTC.